The table lists the clone carrying this T cell receptor (beta chain) with many counts. The antigen remains unidentified. Looked up from germline, CDR1 is LGHDT and CDR2 is YNNKEL (reference sequence). The CDR3 runs 15 residues. The V end lost 5 bases, the J end lost 0 bases, and 11 bases lay between the germline ends. This specimen comes from a study of T cells after yellow fever vaccination. Notes on the study in general: Reappearing after the booster were most of the clones from primary vaccination (around 95% CD4, roughly 86% CD8). When the response was secondary, it was weaker but reached its peak faster, day 5 versus 15.

One entry per CDR3 protein, called by TCRdb with MiXCR from the 5' RACE reads. This sample yields 100,000 to 150,000 distinct CDR3 sequences, of which approximately 7% are seen a single time; nearly 2.5% belongs to the top ten. This chain links TRBV3-1 with TRBJ1-3; D call uncertain. The sequence derives from a man aged 18 to 29 who received the YFV17D yellow fever vaccine. Sequenced material: CD4+ T cells sorted from PBMCs, taken less than 11 days after the first yellow fever vaccination. The CDR3 loop is CASSSIGNSGNTIYF. CDR3 nucleotides: TGTGCCAGCAGCTCCATCGGTAACTCTGGAAACACCATATATTTT.